This passage covers 23 T cell receptor beta chains from one sample sequenced in a study of T cell responses to AZD1222 COVID-19 vaccine. The data were produced by immunoSEQ multiplex PCR, yet TCRdb's version contains in-frame clones alone and is incomplete. The sample shows some 150,000 clones, around 85% of them seen only once. The input for sequencing was peripheral blood, taken after recovery from COVID-19. The source of these receptors is an adult who had recovered from COVID-19.

V gene TRBV9 combines with J gene TRBJ1-1; 8 bases align to TRBD1. Germline-derived CDR1 and CDR2 are SGDLS and YYNGEE. CDR3 length: 17 amino acids. V lost 0 bases to trimming and J lost 5 bases; unmatched junction nucleotides: 12. CDR3 region: CASSVATGQVLGTEAFF. DNA of the CDR3: TGTGCCAGCAGCGTAGCTACGGGACAGGTTTTGGGGACTGAAGCTTTCTTT. Full variable domain (outside the CDR3, taken from reference TRBV9 and TRBJ1-1): DSGVTQTPKHLITATGQRVTLRCSPRSGDLSVYWYQQSLDQGLQFLIQYYNGEERAKGNILERFSAQQFPDLHSELNLSSLELGDSALYFCASSVATGQVLGTEAFFGQGTRLTVV.

CDR3 region: CASSQEVGQGSYEQYF. The DNA for the CDR3 is TGTGCCAGCAGCCAAGAAGTGGGACAGGGGTCCTACGAGCAGTACTTC. The chain carries TRBV3-1 (or the pseudogene TRBV3-2) and TRBJ2-7, with 10 bases fitting TRBD1. There are 16 residues in the CDR3. J was trimmed by 1 base and V by 0 bases; bases with no gene match: 3. Germline lookup yields CDR1 LGHDT and CDR2 YNNKEL (reference sequence).

The chain links TRBV4-2 to TRBJ2-7; 10 bases line up with TRBD1. The CDR3 consists of 16 residues. CDR1 and CDR2 (germline): LGHNA, YNFKEQ. With V trimmed by 2 bases and J by 3 bases, 7 bases remained unmatched. Here the CDR3 reads CASSQYRDRGRYEQYF. In nucleotides, the CDR3 is TGTGCCAGCAGCCAATACCGGGACAGGGGTCGCTACGAGCAGTACTTC.

The V call is TRBV5-1, the J call TRBJ1-1; a possible D gene is TRBD1 (5 bases). Trimming shortened V by 1 base and J by 0 bases, and 10 bases separated the two germline ends. The germline V gene encodes CDR1 SGHRS and CDR2 YFSETQ. The CDR3 consists of 15 residues. The CDR3 sequence is CASSLMTDLNTEAFF. CDR3 coding DNA: TGCGCCAGCAGCTTGATGACAGATCTGAACACTGAAGCTTTCTTT.

The V and J genes are TRBV25-1 and TRBJ2-5; TRBD1 might be the D (5 bases). The germline V gene has CDR1 MGHDK and CDR2 SYGVNS. With 5 bases removed from V and 0 bases from J, the gap between germline ends came to 10 bases. This CDR3 comprises 14 residues. CDR3 nucleotides: TGTGCCAGCAGTATACAGGTGGACCAAGAGACCCAGTACTTC. Translated: CASSIQVDQETQYF.

The chain recombines TRBV5-1 with TRBJ2-5; tentative D call: TRBD2 (6 bases). This CDR3 has 13 amino acids. V lost 4 bases and J lost 4, with 11 bases in between. CDR1 is SGHRS, CDR2 YFSETQ, per germline. The CDR3 protein is CASSRRGGETQYF. CDR3 nucleotides: TGCGCCAGCAGCCGCCGGGGAGGAGAGACCCAGTACTTC.

The count of this clone is one. This rearrangement joins TRBV4-2 to TRBJ1-5; D is possibly TRBD1 (6 bases). Germline V lookup: CDR1 LGHNA, CDR2 YNFKEQ. The CDR3 contains 17 residues. Trimming removed 0 bases at V and 4 bases at J, with 16 bases between. CDR3 region: CASSQDPNGGLNQPQHF. The CDR3, as DNA: TGTGCCAGCAGCCAAGACCCCAATGGGGGGCTTAATCAGCCCCAGCATTTT.

V is TRBV28 and J is TRBJ2-1, with D perhaps matching TRBD1 (6 bases). This CDR3 is built from 15 residues. V lost 4 bases and J 3 bases, leaving 13 bases between the germline ends. Germline V gives CDR1 MDHEN, CDR2 SYDVKM. The CDR3, as DNA: TGTGCCAGCAGTTCTTTGGGGGCGGACTACAATGAGCAGTTCTTC. Its translation: CASSSLGADYNEQFF.

The rearrangement links TRBV7-9 to TRBJ2-1; TRBD2 matches 8 bases. Germline trimming cut 5 bases from V and 7 bases from J; bases unmatched to any gene: 16. Per the germline V gene, CDR1 is SEHNR and CDR2 is FQNEAQ (reference sequence). The CDR3 is 17 residues long. CDR3 amino acids: CASSPHTAAGDGNEQFF. In nucleotides, the CDR3 is TGTGCCAGCAGCCCCCATACAGCAGCGGGAGACGGTAATGAGCAGTTCTTC.

J is TRBJ2-2 and V is TRBV9, with TRBD2 identical over 7 bases. The germline gives CDR1 SGDLS, CDR2 YYNGEE. V shed 0 bases and J 8 bases; nucleotides not matched to a gene: 13. The length of the CDR3 is 17 residues. The CDR3 spells CASSVEIGTTPPGELFF. Here the CDR3 DNA reads TGTGCCAGCAGCGTAGAGATTGGGACTACGCCGCCGGGGGAGCTGTTTTTT.

The chain employs TRBV7-9 and TRBJ1-2; D is undetermined. Germline loops: CDR1 SEHNR, CDR2 FQNEAQ (reference sequence). V was cut by 1 base and J by 5 bases, with 14 bases left in between. The CDR3 runs 15 residues. CDR3: CASSLGEGLRYGYTF. The CDR3 DNA reads as TGTGCCAGCAGCTTAGGCGAGGGTCTTCGGTATGGCTACACCTTC.

The rearrangement joins TRBV21-1 to TRBJ2-3. TRBV21-1 is a known pseudogene. CDR3 length: 16 residues. The DNA for the CDR3 is TGTGCCAGCAACGGCCTCCGGGCCACTAGCACAGATACGCAGTATTTT. Its translation is CASNGLRATSTDTQYF.

This chain joins TRBV19 and TRBJ2-7; 8 bases line up with TRBD1. Germline V gene lookup returns CDR1 LNHDA and CDR2 SQIVND (reference sequence). The CDR3 has 16 amino acids. J was trimmed by 3 bases and V by 1 base; bases with no gene match: 8. CDR3: CASSIGTGQAVYEQYF. CDR3 nucleotides: TGTGCCAGTAGTATAGGTACGGGACAGGCGGTCTACGAGCAGTACTTC.

V gene TRBV14 combines with J gene TRBJ2-7; unclear D gene. V was clipped by 0 bases and J by 7 bases, with 13 bases between them. The germline CDR1 and CDR2 sequences are SGHDN and FVKESK. The length of the CDR3 is 14 residues. The CDR3 reads CASSQDLYDREQYF. The CDR3 region has the DNA TGTGCCAGCAGCCAAGATTTATATGATCGGGAGCAGTACTTC.

The chain links TRBV27 to TRBJ1-2, with unresolved D. CDR3 length equals 12 residues. Germline V gene lookup returns CDR1 MNHEY and CDR2 SMNVEV (reference sequence). V was trimmed by 4 bases and J by 2 bases, leaving 5 bases between them. CDR3 DNA sequence: TGTGCCAGCAGTTCTGGGAACTATGGCTACACCTTC. This translates into CASSSGNYGYTF.

The chain carries TRBV28 and TRBJ2-7, with D possibly matching TRBD2 (5 bases). Per germline, CDR1 MDHEN and CDR2 SYDVKM. Trimming took 2 bases from V and 0 from J, leaving 8 bases between them. The CDR3 runs 14 residues. This CDR3 is CASSLIRGSYEQYF. The CDR3 DNA reads as TGTGCCAGCAGTTTAATCCGGGGCTCCTACGAGCAGTACTTC.

The CDR3 DNA reads TGTGCCAGCAGTGCTCGGGTGACCGGGGAGCTGTTTTTT. Protein sequence: CASSARVTGELFF. The gene calls are TRBV25-1 and TRBJ2-2; D gene ambiguous. CDR1 is MGHDK and CDR2 is SYGVNS in the germline V gene. The CDR3 is made up of 13 amino acids. Trimming removed 4 bases at V and 5 bases at J, with 8 bases between.

This clone is termed medium-sized. This chain connects TRBV7-9 to TRBJ1-1, with 7 bases matching TRBD1. V was clipped by 6 bases and J by 5 bases; unmatched bases: 6. The CDR3 has 13 residues. Germline CDR1 is SEHNR and CDR2 is FQNEAQ (reference sequence). CDR3 sequence reads: CASRAQGGTEAFF. The CDR3 DNA follows: TGTGCCAGCAGGGCTCAGGGGGGGACTGAAGCTTTCTTT.

Points on this clone: The sample has other DNA sequences that encode this CDR3 too. V is TRBV3-1 (or the pseudogene TRBV3-2) and J is TRBJ2-1; a weak D match, TRBD2 (5 bases). The CDR3 is made up of 13 amino acids. Per the germline V gene, CDR1 is LGHDT and CDR2 is YNNKEL (reference sequence). V gave up 2 bases and J gave up 4 bases, with 6 bases separating them. The CDR3 nucleotides read TGTGCCAGCAGCCAAACGGGGTACAATGAGCAGTTCTTC. Protein: CASSQTGYNEQFF.

This sequence joins TRBV27 and TRBJ1-1; D gene uncertain. From germline, CDR1 is MNHEY and CDR2 SMNVEV (reference sequence). V lost 5 bases and J lost 0, with 13 bases in between. The CDR3 consists of 15 residues. The CDR3 region is CASSPTGLLNTEAFF. CDR3 bases: TGTGCCAGCAGTCCGACGGGTCTCTTGAACACTGAAGCTTTCTTT.

The gene calls are TRBV10-3 and TRBJ2-2; D perhaps matches TRBD2 (5 bases). This CDR3 is 16 amino acids long. Germline CDR1 reads ENHRY; CDR2 reads SYGVKD. V lost 4 bases, J lost 0 bases, and 12 bases lay in between. The CDR3 reads CAISAGGGPNTGELFF. The CDR3 DNA reads TGTGCCATCAGTGCAGGCGGAGGTCCGAACACCGGGGAGCTGTTTTTT.

The rearrangement uses TRBV5-3 and TRBJ2-5, with D uncertain. TRBV5-3 falls under the ORF class, with uncertain function. The V and J ends lost 2 bases and 7 bases respectively, with 21 bases between them. This CDR3 is 16 amino acids long. CDR3 nucleotides: TGTGCCAGAAGCTTCACGCGACATAAGAACGCCGGGACCCAGTACTTC. It yields the protein CARSFTRHKNAGTQYF.

With respect to this clone: A read error may produce the germline difference seen at one junction end. The CDR3 loop reads CATSRGQDGREAQYF. The DNA of the CDR3 is TGTGCCACCAGCAGAGGGCAGGACGGAAGAGAGGCCCAGTACTTC. This chain links TRBV15 with TRBJ2-5; D uncertain. Germline V gene data show CDR1 as LNHNV and CDR2 as YYDKDF (reference sequence). This CDR3 spans 15 amino acids.